Below, 24 T cell receptor beta chains from the same sample are listed, as sequenced in a study of blood T cells in healthy people across ages. Next came a second PCR, run for roughly 6 to 11 cycles, which used a sample-barcoded 5' primer along with a J-beta primer mix. MiXCR was run by TCRdb on the 5' RACE reads, yielding one entry per CDR3 protein. The table lists some 1.8 million distinct CDR3 sequences, about two fifths of them singletons. The sample taken for sequencing was blood. The receptors originated from a human donor in good health.

On this clonotype: A junction end diverges from the germline sequence, so it may reflect a read error. The chain couples TRBV14 to TRBJ1-4; 7 bases map to TRBD1. The CDR3 extends over 15 amino acids. Germline CDR1 SGHDN, CDR2 FVKESK. CDR3 region: CACSPFGRGTEKLFF. Here the CDR3 DNA reads TGTGCCTGCAGCCCCTTCGGCAGGGGGACGGAAAAACTGTTTTTT.

The table lists this clonotype with a few counts. V is TRBV7-2 and J is TRBJ2-7; TRBD2 aligns across 12 bases. CDR1 and CDR2 (germline): SGHTA, FQGNSA. Trimming at V came to 5 bases and at J to 7 bases, leaving 18 bases not matched to a gene. This CDR3 comprises 18 residues. In DNA form, the CDR3 reads TGTGCCAGCAGCGCTCCAACTAGCGGGGGGATGCGATTGGGGGAGCAGTACTTC. It yields the protein CASSAPTSGGMRLGEQYF.

The chain is built from TRBV29-1 and TRBJ1-2; tentatively, D is TRBD1 (5 bases). Germline V gives CDR1 SQVTM, CDR2 ANQGSEA. The V end was cut by 4 bases, the J end by 6 bases, with 9 bases between. This CDR3 contains 11 residues. The DNA for the CDR3 is TGCAGCGTTGTGGGGCGCAATGGCTACACCTTC. Its translation is CSVVGRNGYTF. The whole variable domain, remainder taken from reference TRBV29-1 and TRBJ1-2, is SAVISQKPSRDICQRGTSLTIQCQVDSQVTMMFWYRQQPGQSLTLIATANQGSEATYESGFVIDKFPISRPNLTFSTLTVSNMSPEDSSIYLCSVVGRNGYTFGSGTRLTVV.

The chain is built from TRBV20-1 and TRBJ2-3; 12 bases map to TRBD2. Trimming took 1 base from V and 5 from J; bases not matched to a gene: 10. The CDR3 consists of 17 residues. Germline lookup yields CDR1 DFQATT and CDR2 SNEGSKA (reference sequence). The CDR3 region has the DNA TGCAGTGCTAGAGGGCTAGCGGGGGGGCCGTTCGAAGATACGCAGTATTTT. Protein sequence: CSARGLAGGPFEDTQYF.

The chain employs TRBV20-1 and TRBJ2-6; tentatively, D is TRBD1 or TRBD2 (6 bases each). Trimming took 2 bases from V and 0 from J, leaving 11 bases between them. CDR3 size: 16 residues. The germline V gene has CDR1 DFQATT and CDR2 SNEGSKA (reference sequence). CDR3 residues: CSARFEGGSGANVLTF. DNA for the CDR3: TGCAGTGCTAGATTCGAGGGGGGCTCTGGGGCCAACGTCCTGACTTTC.

The V gene is TRBV20-1, the J gene TRBJ2-5; the match to TRBD2 covers 9 bases. This CDR3 spans 14 amino acids. Germline-derived CDR1 and CDR2 are DFQATT and SNEGSKA (reference sequence). The V and J ends lost 3 bases and 5 bases, in that order; junction bases with no gene match: 7. CDR3 coding DNA: TGCAGTGCTAGTCCAGCTAGCGGGATCGAGACCCAGTACTTC. Protein sequence: CSASPASGIETQYF.

This clonotype was detected ten times or more. This chain uses TRBV7-6 with TRBJ1-5; D ambiguous. CDR3 length equals 18 residues. V was cut by 0 bases and J by 1 base, with 16 bases left in between. Germline CDR1 reads SGHVS; CDR2 reads FNYEAQ. DNA of the CDR3: TGTGCCAGCAGCTTAGCGGAGAGAACCCTAGGAAGCAATCAGCCCCAGCATTTT. Its translation is CASSLAERTLGSNQPQHF.

This clonotype occurred a few times. This chain uses TRBV29-1 with TRBJ2-5; no clear D gene. Germline values: CDR1 SQVTM, CDR2 ANQGSEA. This CDR3 contains 13 residues. The V and J ends lost 1 base and 1 base respectively, with 7 bases between them. DNA of the CDR3: TGCAGCGTTGAAGCAGAGTTCCAAGAGACCCAGTACTTC. Protein: CSVEAEFQETQYF.

The DNA for the CDR3 is TGTGCCAGCAGCCAAGCCCGGGAGCAGTTCTTC. Translation gives CASSQAREQFF. The chain has TRBV14 and TRBJ2-1; no clear D. This CDR3 has 11 amino acids. The V and J ends lost 1 base and 10 bases respectively, with 5 bases between them. The germline CDR1 and CDR2 sequences are SGHDN and FVKESK.

This clonotype has more than one count but fewer than ten. The rearrangement links TRBV24-1 to TRBJ2-5; 9 bases are a match to TRBD1. Germline values: CDR1 KGHDR, CDR2 SFDVKD. This CDR3 contains 13 residues. CDR3 DNA sequence: TGTGCAATTTGGGACAGGGAGTTGGAGACCCAGTACTTC. Amino acid sequence: CAIWDRELETQYF.

This clonotype was seen more than once but under ten times. The chain recombines TRBV3-1 with TRBJ2-1; D remains unclear. The CDR3 is made up of 16 amino acids. With 5 bases removed from V and 9 bases from J, the gap between germline ends came to 23 bases. The germline V gene encodes CDR1 LGHDT and CDR2 YNNKEL (reference sequence). The CDR3 sequence is CASSGVGTVFYGEQFF. CDR3 nucleotides: TGTGCCAGCAGCGGGGTTGGTACCGTGTTTTATGGTGAGCAGTTCTTC.

The rearrangement joins TRBV27 to TRBJ2-1; D assignment may be TRBD1 or TRBD2 (5 bases each). The length of the CDR3 is 17 residues. Germline CDR1 reads MNHEY; CDR2 reads SMNVEV (reference sequence). Trimming took 6 bases from V and 5 from J, leaving 23 bases between them. The CDR3 sequence is CASSSGTKPQPNNEQFF. CDR3 DNA: TGTGCCAGCAGCTCCGGGACCAAACCCCAACCGAACAATGAGCAGTTCTTC.

The V call is TRBV7-2, the J call TRBJ2-5, with 7 bases identical to TRBD1. The closer fit of TRBJ2-7 to the DNA end suggests the J call may be wrong. Germline-derived CDR1 and CDR2 are SGHTA and FQGNSA. The CDR3 runs to 16 residues. The CDR3 DNA reads TGTGCCAGCAGCTCCAGGACACCGGGACAGAAGAACGAGCAGTACTTC. It is translated as CASSSRTPGQKNEQYF.

This clonotype was observed many times. The chain couples TRBV29-1 to TRBJ2-7; the D gene is possibly TRBD1 (6 bases). The length of the CDR3 is 12 residues. The V end was cut by 6 bases, the J end by 2 bases, with 11 bases between. Germline V lookup: CDR1 SQVTM, CDR2 ANQGSEA. For the CDR3, the DNA is TGCAGCGTAAGGACAGCCCCCTACGAGCAGTACTTC. Protein sequence: CSVRTAPYEQYF.

About this clonotype: With a much larger clone just one base away, this may be a read error. This sequence joins TRBV6-1 and TRBJ1-2; possibly TRBD1 for D (5 bases). Germline CDR1 and CDR2: MNHNS and SASEGT. This CDR3 region has 14 residues. The V end was cut by 5 bases, the J end by 7 bases, with 17 bases between. CDR3 sequence: CASSNSMAGAGYTF. As DNA, the CDR3 is TGTGCCAGCAGTAACTCTATGGCCGGGGCTGGCTACACCTTC.

The rearrangement joins TRBV7-2 to TRBJ1-2, with D maybe TRBD1 (6 bases). Per the germline V gene, CDR1 is SGHTA and CDR2 is FQGNSA. CDR3 size: 15 residues. Between the trimmed V and J ends, which lost 4 bases and 4 bases, there was a span of 16 bases. The DNA for the CDR3 is TGTGCCAGCAGCTCAGCACAGGACAGAGCCTATGGCTACACCTTC. Translating it yields CASSSAQDRAYGYTF.

The J gene is TRBJ1-2, the V gene TRBV20-1, with 9 bases matching TRBD1. Germline CDR1 and CDR2: DFQATT and SNEGSKA (reference sequence). The J segment lost 5 bases and the V segment lost 3 bases, leaving 7 bases of the junction unmatched. CDR3 length: 14 residues. In DNA, the CDR3 is TGCAGTGCTAGGCTACAGGGGGCGGATTATGGCTACACCTTC. As protein: CSARLQGADYGYTF.

In its sample, this clonotype was seen a few times. The chain carries TRBV29-1 and TRBJ2-1; 7 bases match TRBD1. Germline V gene data show CDR1 as SQVTM and CDR2 as ANQGSEA. Trimming removed 6 bases from V and 3 bases from J; junction bases left unmatched: 8. The CDR3 loop spans 14 amino acids. The CDR3 DNA reads as TGCAGCGTCGGCAGGACAGGCAGCTACAATGAGCAGTTCTTC. Encoded protein: CSVGRTGSYNEQFF.

This sequence joins TRBV28 and TRBJ1-2, with D unresolved. Trimming took off 8 bases at V and 3 bases at J, with 13 bases between the two ends. The V gene's germline CDR1 is MDHEN and CDR2 SYDVKM. This CDR3 comprises 13 residues. The CDR3 nucleotides are TGTGCCAGCGGTGGAGGGATTTACTATGGCTACACCTTC. Residues: CASGGGIYYGYTF.

With regard to this clonotype: The junction shows a germline mismatch at one end, possibly a read error. The chain employs TRBV7-2 and TRBJ2-1; TRBD1 or TRBD2 may be the D gene (6 bases each). The CDR3 covers 14 residues. Germline loops: CDR1 SGHTA, CDR2 FQGNSA. The DNA for the CDR3 is TGTGCCAGCGGGGGGCGGGGCTCCTACAACGAGCAGTTCTTC. Translation: CASGGRGSYNEQFF. Variable domain in full (rest from reference TRBV7-2 and TRBJ2-1): GAGVSQSPSNKVTEKGKDVELRCDPISGHTALYWYRQSLGQGLEFLIYFQGNSAPDKSGLPSDRFSAERTGGSVSTLTIQRTQQEDSAVYLCASGGRGSYNEQFFGPGTRLTVL.

This clonotype was observed a handful of times. The chain employs TRBV6-2 or TRBV6-3 and TRBJ2-7; D possibly corresponds to TRBD2 (6 bases). Germline V gene lookup returns CDR1 MNHEY and CDR2 SVGEGT. The V end was cut by 9 bases, the J end by 2 bases, with 14 bases between. The CDR3 is made up of 13 amino acids. The CDR3 bases are TGTGCCAGTCGCACGGGCGGGACCTACGAGCAGTACTTC. Its protein product is CASRTGGTYEQYF.

The chain combines TRBV7-2 with TRBJ1-2; TRBD1 matches 11 bases. After removal of 5 bases from V and 11 bases from J, the junction contained 19 bases not matched to a gene. CDR1 is SGHTA and CDR2 is FQGNSA in the germline V gene. The CDR3 consists of 17 residues. The CDR3: CASSRGFGQGAQVRYTF. The CDR3 DNA sequence: TGTGCCAGCAGCCGAGGGTTCGGACAGGGGGCTCAAGTTAGGTACACCTTC.

The V and J genes are TRBV2 and TRBJ1-1; tentative D call: TRBD1 (5 bases). CDR1 and CDR2 (germline): SNHLY, FYNNEI. The CDR3 loop spans 13 amino acids. The V end was cut by 6 bases, the J end by 0 bases, with 8 bases between. The CDR3 DNA follows: TGTGCCAGCAGGAAGACAGTGAACACTGAAGCTTTCTTT. Its translation is CASRKTVNTEAFF.

This clonotype has only a few counts. This sequence joins TRBV29-1 and TRBJ2-1; tentative D call: TRBD1 (6 bases). CDR1 is SQVTM and CDR2 is ANQGSEA in the germline V gene. This CDR3 region has 13 residues. Trimming took off 4 bases at V and 2 bases at J, with 9 bases between the two ends. DNA for the CDR3: TGCAGCGTTGGCAGGGGAACCTACAATGAGCAGTTCTTC. The encoded protein is CSVGRGTYNEQFF.